The 21 T cell receptor beta chains reported below all come from one sample, sequenced in a study of early T cells in non-severe SARS-CoV-2 infection (dated by TCRdb to the early 2020s). The protocol used for the library was 5' RACE. Sequencing was performed on a NextSeq 500. The public sequencing data were trimmed at Q25 with fastp and processed into clonotypes with MiXCR by TCRdb, which kept only in-frame beta chains. Duplicate CDR3 protein sequences are folded into a single record with the most common DNA and genes. The sample has 20,000 to 30,000 distinct CDR3 sequences on record, nearly 4.5% of them singletons. The ten largest account for 5.6% of the sample. Source material: whole blood. Source of these receptors: an adult who was a healthcare worker with PCR-confirmed SARS-CoV-2 infection or an uninfected control (not recorded which).

This clonotype appeared many times. CDR3 residues: CASRMDREGETQYF. CDR3 DNA sequence: TGTGCCAGCAGAATGGACAGGGAAGGGGAGACCCAGTACTTC. J is TRBJ2-5 and V is TRBV12-3 or TRBV12-4; 8 nucleotides match TRBD1. The V segment lost 6 bases and the J segment 5 bases; nucleotides outside the gene matches: 8. This CDR3 comprises 14 residues.

The chain links TRBV28 to TRBJ2-3, with 11 bases identical to TRBD1. Germline loops: CDR1 MDHEN, CDR2 SYDVKM. Unmatched junction bases numbered 5, after V lost 4 bases and J lost 14 bases. The CDR3 runs 12 residues. CDR3 sequence: CASSSTGTGGYF. The CDR3 DNA reads TGTGCCAGCAGTTCAACCGGGACAGGGGGGTATTTT.

This clonotype has more than one count but fewer than ten. The chain carries TRBV2 and TRBJ2-7; D perhaps matches TRBD1 (5 bases). Germline V gene data show CDR1 as SNHLY and CDR2 as FYNNEI. CDR3 length: 13 amino acids. Deletions cut 2 bases from V and 1 base from J, with 6 bases between. The CDR3 DNA reads TGTGCCAGCAGTGAACAGGGATCCTACGAGCAGTACTTC. Amino acid sequence: CASSEQGSYEQYF.

This clonotype was seen at least ten times. The chain has TRBV7-7 and TRBJ1-5, with 10 nucleotides matching TRBD1. From germline, CDR1 is SSHAT and CDR2 FNYEAQ (reference sequence). With V trimmed by 5 bases and J by 5 bases, 6 bases remained unmatched. The CDR3 sequence is 15 residues long. The CDR3 region is CASSGDRGDHQPQHF. CDR3 nucleotide sequence: TGTGCCAGCAGCGGGGACAGGGGAGACCATCAGCCCCAGCATTTT.

This clonotype was seen ten or more times. The rearrangement uses TRBV20-1 and TRBJ2-6, with 7 bases matching TRBD1. The CDR3 runs 18 residues. V was clipped by 4 bases and J by 1 base; unmatched bases: 13. Germline CDR1 DFQATT, CDR2 SNEGSKA (reference sequence). CDR3 sequence (DNA): TGCAGTGCTACTGAGGGGGACAGAGTCTTTTCTGGGGCCAACGTCCTGACTTTC. Amino acid sequence: CSATEGDRVFSGANVLTF.

This clonotype was picked up many times. The J gene is TRBJ1-1, the V gene TRBV7-3, with a possible D match to TRBD1 (5 bases). The CDR3 sequence is 13 residues long. Germline CDR1 is SGHTA and CDR2 is FQGTGA. Deletions cut 5 bases from V and 8 bases from J, with 15 bases between. CDR3 DNA sequence: TGTGCCAGCAGCAAAAAGGGGATCCGCGAAGCTTTCTTT. Translation: CASSKKGIREAFF. Complete variable domain (other parts from reference TRBV7-3 and TRBJ1-1): GAGVSQTPSNKVTEKGKYVELRCDPISGHTALYWYRQSLGQGPEFLIYFQGTGAADDSGLPNDRFFAVRPEGSVSTLKIQRTERGDSAVYLCASSKKGIREAFFGQGTRLTVV.

This clonotype was recorded many times. The V and J genes are TRBV7-9 and TRBJ2-5; D is possibly TRBD1 (6 bases). Germline V gives CDR1 SEHNR, CDR2 FQNEAQ (reference sequence). V was pared by 0 bases and J by 4 bases, with 12 bases between. The CDR3 has 15 amino acids. CDR3 in amino acids: CASSLAGTPGETQYF. CDR3 sequence (DNA): TGTGCCAGCAGCTTAGCCGGGACACCAGGAGAGACCCAGTACTTC. Full variable domain (outside the CDR3, taken from reference TRBV7-9 and TRBJ2-5): DTGVSQNPRHKITKRGQNVTFRCDPISEHNRLYWYRQTLGQGPEFLTYFQNEAQLEKSRLLSDRFSAERPKGSFSTLEIQRTEQGDSAMYLCASSLAGTPGETQYFGPGTRLLVL.

This clonotype was seen many times. The rearrangement joins TRBV20-1 to TRBJ2-7, with 10 bases aligning to TRBD2. The trim removed 2 bases at V and 7 bases at J, leaving 2 bases unmatched. The CDR3 spans 12 residues. Per germline, CDR1 DFQATT and CDR2 SNEGSKA (reference sequence). This CDR3 is CSARLAGVEQYF. Written as DNA, the CDR3 is TGCAGTGCTAGACTAGCGGGGGTTGAGCAGTACTTC.

This clonotype has a count of ten or more. The J gene is TRBJ2-1, the V gene TRBV18; 10 bases align to TRBD2. Trimming at V came to 2 bases and at J to 1 base, leaving 2 bases not matched to a gene. CDR1 is KGHSH and CDR2 is LQKENI in the germline V gene. The CDR3 covers 16 residues. CDR3 DNA: TGTGCCAGCTCACCAATGACTAGCGGGTCCTACAATGAGCAGTTCTTC. It is translated as CASSPMTSGSYNEQFF.

This clonotype was seen a handful of times. The chain uses TRBV2 and TRBJ2-1; D is undetermined. Germline lookup yields CDR1 SNHLY and CDR2 FYNNEI. V dropped 4 bases and J dropped 8 bases, with 9 bases sitting between them. The CDR3 is 12 residues long. The CDR3 coding sequence is TGTGCCAGCAGTGTTTATATCCATGAGCAGTTCTTC. Translating gives CASSVYIHEQFF.

This clonotype was found many times. The V and J genes are TRBV28 and TRBJ1-2; D possibly corresponds to TRBD1 (5 bases). CDR3 length: 13 amino acids. Deletions cut 3 bases from V and 4 bases from J, with 9 bases between. Germline-derived CDR1 and CDR2 are MDHEN and SYDVKM. Written as DNA, the CDR3 is TGTGCCAGCAGTTTGGGACCGCTCTATGGCTACACCTTC. Amino acids: CASSLGPLYGYTF.

This clonotype was seen at least ten times. This chain joins TRBV15 and TRBJ2-1, with 15 bases fitting TRBD2. V lost 5 bases and J lost 7; bases outside the gene matches: 3. CDR3 length equals 15 residues. Germline V gives CDR1 LNHNV, CDR2 YYDKDF (reference sequence). CDR3 sequence reads: CATSGGLAGGNEQFF. CDR3 DNA: TGTGCCACCAGCGGCGGACTAGCGGGGGGGAATGAGCAGTTCTTC.

This clonotype showed up many times. This chain uses TRBV3-1 with TRBJ2-4, with a tentative D call TRBD2 (7 bases). V was trimmed by 8 bases and J by 15 bases, leaving 17 bases between them. This CDR3 region has 11 residues. Germline loops: CDR1 LGHDT, CDR2 YNNKEL (reference sequence). The CDR3 DNA reads as TGTGCCAGCTCCCAGGGAGGGGACATGTACTTC. Amino acids: CASSQGGDMYF.

This chain uses TRBV30 with TRBJ2-2; D unclear. CDR1 and CDR2 from the germline V gene are GTSNPN and SVGIG (reference sequence). The CDR3 spans 15 residues. Trimming took 1 base from V and 2 from J, leaving 11 bases between them. DNA of the CDR3: TGTGCCTGGAGTGCGGAAAACCTAAACACCGGGGAGCTGTTTTTT. Amino acid sequence: CAWSAENLNTGELFF.

This clonotype appeared many times. The chain employs TRBV6-1 and TRBJ2-7; D not resolved. CDR1 and CDR2 from the germline V gene are MNHNS and SASEGT. This CDR3 has 14 residues. V lost 2 bases, J lost 0 bases, and 8 bases lay in between. CDR3 sequence reads: CASSESASSYEQYF. CDR3 sequence (DNA): TGTGCCAGCAGTGAAAGCGCAAGCTCCTACGAGCAGTACTTC.

This sequence joins TRBV5-1 and TRBJ2-6; D is unclear. Trimming left V 1 base short and J 0 bases short, with 8 bases between. The germline V gene has CDR1 SGHRS and CDR2 YFSETQ. This CDR3 region has 16 residues. CDR3 protein: CASSLSHSSGANVLTF. CDR3 coding DNA: TGCGCCAGCAGCTTGTCACATAGCTCTGGGGCCAACGTCCTGACTTTC.

This clonotype appeared many times. V usage is TRBV28 and J usage is TRBJ2-3, with D maybe TRBD2 (6 bases). From germline, CDR1 is MDHEN and CDR2 SYDVKM. This CDR3 has 15 residues. Trimming removed 2 bases from V and 6 bases from J, with 15 bases in between. The CDR3 loop reads CASSLLAGLGDTQYF. The CDR3 nucleotides read TGTGCCAGCAGTTTACTTGCGGGGCTGGGGGATACGCAGTATTTT.

This clonotype was observed at least ten times. The rearrangement uses TRBV27 and TRBJ2-1; tentative D call: TRBD2 (7 bases). Per germline, CDR1 MNHEY and CDR2 SMNVEV (reference sequence). The CDR3 spans 15 residues. V lost 8 bases to trimming and J lost 7 bases, with 21 bases between them. The CDR3 protein is CASSSIRGRGNEQFF. CDR3 nucleotide sequence: TGTGCCAGCTCCTCTATCCGGGGGAGGGGGAATGAGCAGTTCTTC.

This clonotype came up many times. The chain employs TRBV25-1 and TRBJ1-4, with 8 bases fitting TRBD1. V shed 8 bases and J 7 bases; nucleotides not matched to a gene: 3. The germline CDR1 and CDR2 sequences are MGHDK and SYGVNS. The CDR3 loop spans 12 amino acids. The CDR3 here is CASGRGPEKLFF. CDR3 coding DNA: TGTGCCAGCGGCAGGGGGCCTGAAAAACTGTTTTTT.

There are many counts of this clonotype. This chain links TRBV7-2 with TRBJ1-2; no reliable D call. V gave up 2 bases and J gave up 4 bases, with 8 bases separating them. CDR3 length: 13 residues. Germline values: CDR1 SGHTA, CDR2 FQGNSA. The CDR3 nucleotides read TGTGCCAGCAGCTTAAACCAACCCTATGGCTACACCTTC. It codes for CASSLNQPYGYTF. Variable domain in full (rest from reference TRBV7-2 and TRBJ1-2): GAGVSQSPSNKVTEKGKDVELRCDPISGHTALYWYRQSLGQGLEFLIYFQGNSAPDKSGLPSDRFSAERTGGSVSTLTIQRTQQEDSAVYLCASSLNQPYGYTFGSGTRLTVV.

There are many counts of this clonotype. For the CDR3, the DNA is TGTGCCAGCAGCCGCAATAGCAATCAGCCCCAGCATTTT. It encodes CASSRNSNQPQHF. The chain couples TRBV7-2 to TRBJ1-5, with no clear D. CDR3 length: 13 amino acids. Trimming removed 5 bases at V and 0 bases at J, with 5 bases between. Germline CDR1 SGHTA, CDR2 FQGNSA.